Listed here is a single T cell receptor (beta chain). J gave up 5 bases and V 1 base, and 7 bases lay outside the gene matches. In germline, CDR1 is SGHTA, CDR2 FQGTGA. This CDR3 comprises 17 residues. This specimen comes from a study of blood T cell repertoires in COVID-19. Study in general: Samples taken during acute and convalescent COVID-19 were collected in the United States, Italy and Spain. Sample material is recorded as cDNA or gDNA derived from T cells, B-cell-depleted T cells, or PBMCs.

Original processing methods: The assay estimated nucleated cells by amplifying reference gene primers. Sequencing used immunoSEQ multiplex PCR; TCRdb keeps in-frame clones, though not all of them. That table gives V, J and clone size, and the DNA gave D and trimming. The sample shows about 200,000 clones, 70% to 80% of them seen only once. This TCR derives from a man aged 50-59 years who had recovered from COVID-19. The sequenced material came from peripheral blood. The chain couples TRBV7-3 to TRBJ2-2; 10 nucleotides match TRBD2. This CDR3 reads CASSLKGTSVYTGELFF. CDR3 nucleotides: TGTGCCAGCAGCTTAAAAGGGACTAGCGTTTATACCGGGGAGCTGTTTTTT.